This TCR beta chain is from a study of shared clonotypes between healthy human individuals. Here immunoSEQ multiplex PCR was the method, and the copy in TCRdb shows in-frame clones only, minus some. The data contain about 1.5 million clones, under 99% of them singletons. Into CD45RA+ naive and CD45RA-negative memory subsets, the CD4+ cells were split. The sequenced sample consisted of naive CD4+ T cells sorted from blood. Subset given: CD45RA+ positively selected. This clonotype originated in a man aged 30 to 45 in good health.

Here the CDR3 reads CASTLLSGSNNEQFF. The DNA of the CDR3 is TGTGCCAGTACCCTTTTAAGCGGGAGCAACAATGAGCAGTTCTTC. The chain carries TRBV19 and TRBJ2-1, with 8 bases that match TRBD2. This CDR3 comprises 15 residues. The trim removed 7 bases at V and 5 bases at J, leaving 10 bases unmatched. Germline CDR1 and CDR2: LNHDA and SQIVND (reference sequence).